These T cell receptor beta chains were read from a single sample in a study of metastatic and nonmetastatic thyroid tumors. TCRdb re-called the PCR reads with MiXCR. Here the sample spans approximately 38,000 clones, about 33% being singletons. Material: tumor tissue. The receptors shown here come from a female donor with papillary thyroid cancer or a benign thyroid nodule (not recorded which). Some clones in this sample may be carry-over from other donors' samples. Both conserved end residues are part of each CDR3. A D gene is named only where the DNA matches it firmly. Size tells how often a clone was seen (once, few, many) or the class of an expanded clone, and some rows leave it out.

abundance: once
v_gene: TRBV5-5
j_gene: TRBJ2-7
d_gene: TRBD1
CDR3aa: CASSLGDSPYEQYF
CDR3nt: TGTGCCAGCAGCTTGGGGGACAGCCCCTACGAGCAGTACTTC

abundance: -
v_gene: TRBV27
j_gene: TRBJ1-6
d_gene: -
CDR3aa: CASSSAMGNSPLHF
CDR3nt: TGTGCCAGCAGTTCCGCGATGGGTAATTCACCCCTCCACTTT

abundance: -
v_gene: TRBV9
j_gene: TRBJ2-7
d_gene: -
CDR3aa: CASSEGPGSQSYEQYF
CDR3nt: TGTGCCAGCAGCGAGGGACCCGGGAGTCAATCCTACGAGCAGTACTTC

abundance: -
v_gene: TRBV19
j_gene: TRBJ2-2
d_gene: TRBD2
CDR3aa: CASSGGADTGELFF
CDR3nt: TGTGCCAGTAGCGGGGGGGCCGACACCGGGGAGCTGTTTTTT

abundance: few
v_gene: TRBV6-1
j_gene: TRBJ2-7
d_gene: TRBD1
CDR3aa: CASSEDFGTGGSYEQYF
CDR3nt: TGTGCCAGCAGTGAAGACTTTGGGACAGGGGGCTCCTACGAGCAGTACTTC

abundance: -
v_gene: TRBV28
j_gene: TRBJ1-6
d_gene: TRBD1
CDR3aa: CASSLWSGGANSPLHF
CDR3nt: TGTGCCAGCAGTTTGTGGTCAGGGGGCGCGAATTCACCCCTCCACTTT

abundance: -
v_gene: TRBV24-1
j_gene: TRBJ2-7
d_gene: -
CDR3aa: CATRQGSSEQYF
CDR3nt: TGTGCCACCAGGCAGGGGAGTTCCGAGCAGTACTTC

abundance: few
v_gene: TRBV9
j_gene: TRBJ2-1
d_gene: TRBD2
CDR3aa: CASSVGTSGRNEQFF
CDR3nt: TGTGCCAGCAGCGTCGGGACTAGCGGGAGAAATGAGCAGTTCTTC

abundance: -
v_gene: TRBV28
j_gene: TRBJ2-7
d_gene: TRBD1
CDR3aa: CASKGAYEQYF
CDR3nt: TGTGCCAGCAAGGGGGCGTACGAGCAGTACTTC

abundance: few
v_gene: TRBV6-1
j_gene: TRBJ1-2
d_gene: TRBD1
CDR3aa: CASRPGQGLNYGYTF
CDR3nt: TGTGCCAGCAGGCCTGGACAGGGGCTAAACTATGGCTACACCTTC

abundance: -
v_gene: TRBV11-3
j_gene: TRBJ2-5
d_gene: -
CDR3aa: CASSLGETSSPETQYF
CDR3nt: TGTGCCAGCAGCTTAGGGGAGACTAGTAGTCCAGAGACCCAGTACTTC

abundance: -
v_gene: TRBV7-2
j_gene: TRBJ2-1
d_gene: -
CDR3aa: CASSFSGVYNEQFF
CDR3nt: TGTGCCAGCAGCTTTTCAGGGGTCTACAATGAGCAGTTCTTC

abundance: -
v_gene: TRBV5-1
j_gene: TRBJ1-6
d_gene: TRBD1
CDR3aa: CASSLAGQGYSPLHF
CDR3nt: TGCGCCAGCAGCTTGGCGGGACAGGGATATTCACCCCTCCACTTT

abundance: -
v_gene: TRBV18
j_gene: TRBJ2-7
d_gene: TRBD2
CDR3aa: CASSPPSGTYEQYF
CDR3nt: TGTGCCAGCTCACCTCCTAGCGGGACCTACGAGCAGTACTTC

abundance: few
v_gene: TRBV6-9
j_gene: TRBJ2-3
d_gene: TRBD1
CDR3aa: CASSWDRFSDTQYF
CDR3nt: TGTGCCAGCAGTTGGGACAGGTTCTCAGATACGCAGTATTTT

abundance: -
v_gene: TRBV4-3
j_gene: TRBJ2-2
d_gene: TRBD2
CDR3aa: CASSRNGGGSNTGELFF
CDR3nt: TGCGCCAGCAGCAGAAATGGCGGGGGATCGAACACCGGGGAGCTGTTTTTT

abundance: few
v_gene: TRBV12-5
j_gene: TRBJ2-1
d_gene: -
CDR3aa: CASGPRGVNEQFF
CDR3nt: TGTGCTAGTGGTCCGCGCGGGGTTAATGAGCAGTTCTTC

abundance: few
v_gene: TRBV10-2
j_gene: TRBJ1-2
d_gene: TRBD1
CDR3aa: CASSPRQGGSYGYTF
CDR3nt: TGCGCCAGTAGCCCCCGGCAGGGGGGTTCTTATGGCTACACCTTC

abundance: -
v_gene: TRBV27
j_gene: TRBJ1-2
d_gene: TRBD1
CDR3aa: CASSFFQGGGYTF
CDR3nt: TGTGCCAGCAGTTTCTTCCAGGGGGGGGGCTACACCTTC

abundance: few
v_gene: TRBV6-1
j_gene: TRBJ1-5
d_gene: -
CDR3aa: CASSELFIGGRDQPQHF
CDR3nt: TGTGCCAGCAGTGAATTGTTTATTGGAGGTCGGGATCAGCCCCAGCATTTT

abundance: once
v_gene: TRBV5-1
j_gene: TRBJ1-2
d_gene: -
CDR3aa: CASSLAAGEGGYTF
CDR3nt: TGCGCCAGCAGCTTGGCTGCAGGGGAAGGCGGCTACACCTTC

abundance: -
v_gene: TRBV20-1
j_gene: TRBJ2-1
d_gene: -
CDR3aa: CSAPYSGEQFF
CDR3nt: TGCAGTGCCCCGTATTCTGGGGAGCAGTTCTTC

abundance: -
v_gene: TRBV11-1
j_gene: TRBJ1-2
d_gene: -
CDR3aa: CASSLDGNGYTF
CDR3nt: TGTGCCAGCAGCTTAGACGGGAATGGCTACACCTTC

abundance: -
v_gene: TRBV20-1
j_gene: TRBJ1-2
d_gene: TRBD1
CDR3aa: CARGQGSYGYTF
CDR3nt: TGCGCCCGCGGACAGGGCAGCTATGGCTACACCTTC

abundance: -
v_gene: TRBV12-3/TRBV12-4
j_gene: TRBJ1-2
d_gene: TRBD1
CDR3aa: CASRTGTAGMGGYTF
CDR3nt: TGTGCCAGCAGAACCGGGACAGCGGGGATGGGTGGCTACACCTTC

abundance: -
v_gene: TRBV3-1
j_gene: TRBJ1-6
d_gene: -
CDR3aa: CASSPPNRDNSPLHF
CDR3nt: TGTGCCAGCAGCCCCCCTAACAGGGACAATTCACCCCTCCACTTT

abundance: few
v_gene: TRBV15
j_gene: TRBJ2-1
d_gene: -
CDR3aa: CATSRDRGISYNEQFF
CDR3nt: TGTGCCACCAGCAGAGACCGGGGGATCTCCTACAATGAGCAGTTCTTC

abundance: few
v_gene: TRBV7-9
j_gene: TRBJ2-1
d_gene: -
CDR3aa: CASSLEREQFF
CDR3nt: TGTGCCAGCAGCTTAGAACGTGAGCAGTTCTTC

abundance: few
v_gene: TRBV28
j_gene: TRBJ2-2
d_gene: TRBD1
CDR3aa: CASSLGDRENTGEPFF
CDR3nt: TGTGCCAGCAGTTTAGGGGACAGGGAAAACACCGGGGAGCCGTTTTTT

abundance: -
v_gene: TRBV6-1
j_gene: TRBJ2-1
d_gene: -
CDR3aa: CASRGTAAGHRDEQFF
CDR3nt: TGTGCCAGCAGGGGGACTGCAGCAGGGCATAGGGATGAGCAGTTCTTC

abundance: once
v_gene: TRBV7-4
j_gene: TRBJ1-1
d_gene: TRBD1
CDR3aa: CASSLGVGQGVRDTEAFF
CDR3nt: TGTGCCAGCAGCTTAGGCGTGGGGCAGGGGGTAAGGGACACTGAAGCTTTCTTT

abundance: -
v_gene: TRBV6-9
j_gene: TRBJ2-7
d_gene: TRBD2
CDR3aa: CASSYGGGRADIYEQYF
CDR3nt: TGTGCCAGCAGTTATGGCGGCGGGAGGGCCGATATCTACGAGCAGTACTTC

abundance: -
v_gene: TRBV20-1
j_gene: TRBJ1-3
d_gene: -
CDR3aa: CSARDMARATGNTIYF
CDR3nt: TGCAGTGCTAGAGACATGGCCAGGGCAACTGGAAACACCATATATTTT

abundance: -
v_gene: TRBV28
j_gene: TRBJ2-3
d_gene: -
CDR3aa: CASYKGVGRTDTQYF
CDR3nt: TGTGCCAGCTATAAGGGGGTCGGTCGGACAGATACGCAGTATTTT

abundance: -
v_gene: TRBV28
j_gene: TRBJ2-5
d_gene: -
CDR3aa: CASATGTLQETQYF
CDR3nt: TGTGCCAGCGCAACCGGGACACTGCAAGAGACCCAGTACTTC

abundance: -
v_gene: TRBV20-1
j_gene: TRBJ1-1
d_gene: -
CDR3aa: CSATGSTEASF
CDR3nt: TGCAGTGCTACGGGATCCACTGAAGCTTCCTTT

abundance: -
v_gene: TRBV3-1
j_gene: TRBJ1-2
d_gene: -
CDR3aa: CASRHRDNYGYTF
CDR3nt: TGTGCCAGCAGACACAGGGATAACTATGGCTACACCTTC

abundance: -
v_gene: TRBV2
j_gene: TRBJ2-6
d_gene: -
CDR3aa: CASSENPRGSGANVLTF
CDR3nt: TGTGCCAGCAGTGAAAATCCGCGGGGCTCTGGGGCCAACGTCCTGACTTTC

abundance: few
v_gene: TRBV27
j_gene: TRBJ2-1
d_gene: -
CDR3aa: CASSFGSADLTYNEQFF
CDR3nt: TGTGCCAGCAGTTTTGGGAGCGCCGACCTAACATACAATGAGCAGTTCTTC

abundance: few
v_gene: TRBV6-4
j_gene: TRBJ2-1
d_gene: -
CDR3aa: CASSDSTGQGEVNEQFF
CDR3nt: TGTGCCAGCAGTGACTCGACTGGTCAGGGGGAGGTCAATGAGCAGTTCTTC

abundance: -
v_gene: TRBV20-1
j_gene: TRBJ1-5
d_gene: -
CDR3aa: CSASDGYSNQPQHF
CDR3nt: TGCAGTGCCTCGGACGGATATAGCAATCAGCCCCAGCATTTT

abundance: -
v_gene: TRBV28
j_gene: TRBJ1-2
d_gene: -
CDR3aa: CASSLSNYGYTF
CDR3nt: TGTGCCAGCAGTTTGTCTAACTATGGCTACACCTTC

abundance: -
v_gene: TRBV12-3/TRBV12-4
j_gene: TRBJ2-7
d_gene: TRBD2
CDR3aa: CASAWTSGTYEQYF
CDR3nt: TGTGCCAGTGCATGGACTAGCGGGACCTACGAGCAGTACTTC

abundance: few
v_gene: TRBV6-5
j_gene: TRBJ1-6
d_gene: -
CDR3aa: CASSYQGRFNSPLHF
CDR3nt: TGTGCCAGCAGTTACCAGGGGAGGTTTAATTCACCCCTCCACTTT

abundance: -
v_gene: TRBV14
j_gene: TRBJ2-1
d_gene: -
CDR3aa: CASSQGIGHSYNEQFF
CDR3nt: TGTGCCAGCAGCCAAGGCATCGGCCACTCCTACAATGAGCAGTTCTTC

abundance: -
v_gene: TRBV19
j_gene: TRBJ2-7
d_gene: TRBD1
CDR3aa: CASSPTGGMTGQYF
CDR3nt: TGTGCCAGTAGTCCGACAGGGGGCATGACGGGGCAGTACTTC

abundance: -
v_gene: TRBV30
j_gene: TRBJ2-7
d_gene: -
CDR3aa: CAWSHDSSSYEQYF
CDR3nt: TGTGCCTGGAGTCACGACAGCTCCTCCTACGAGCAGTACTTC

abundance: -
v_gene: TRBV6-1
j_gene: TRBJ1-2
d_gene: -
CDR3aa: CASSERDYGYTF
CDR3nt: TGTGCCAGCAGTGAAAGGGATTATGGCTACACCTTC

abundance: -
v_gene: TRBV20-1
j_gene: TRBJ2-1
d_gene: TRBD2
CDR3aa: CSAGASGGPNEQFF
CDR3nt: TGCAGTGCTGGAGCTAGCGGGGGGCCCAATGAGCAGTTCTTC

abundance: few
v_gene: TRBV6-2/TRBV6-3
j_gene: TRBJ2-6
d_gene: -
CDR3aa: CASSPYISLANVLTF
CDR3nt: TGTGCCAGCAGTCCGTACATATCCCTGGCCAACGTCCTGACTTTC

abundance: -
v_gene: TRBV11-1
j_gene: TRBJ2-7
d_gene: -
CDR3aa: CASRQTYEQYF
CDR3nt: TGTGCCAGCAGGCAGACCTACGAGCAGTACTTC

abundance: few
v_gene: TRBV6-1
j_gene: TRBJ1-1
d_gene: -
CDR3aa: CASRPPPGNTEAFF
CDR3nt: TGTGCCAGCAGACCTCCCCCAGGGAACACTGAAGCTTTCTTT

abundance: few
v_gene: TRBV2
j_gene: TRBJ2-1
d_gene: TRBD2
CDR3aa: CASSGTRNSYNEQFF
CDR3nt: TGTGCCAGCAGCGGGACTAGGAATTCCTACAATGAGCAGTTCTTC

abundance: -
v_gene: TRBV11-2
j_gene: TRBJ2-5
d_gene: -
CDR3aa: CASSLSRQETQYF
CDR3nt: TGTGCCAGCAGCTTAAGCAGACAAGAGACCCAGTACTTC

abundance: -
v_gene: TRBV20-1
j_gene: TRBJ1-2
d_gene: -
CDR3aa: CSARDRGSDYGYTF
CDR3nt: TGCAGTGCTAGAGATCGGGGGTCGGACTATGGCTACACCTTC

abundance: few
v_gene: TRBV12-3/TRBV12-4
j_gene: TRBJ1-6
d_gene: -
CDR3aa: CASSFPEKNSPLHF
CDR3nt: TGTGCCAGCAGTTTCCCAGAAAAGAATTCACCCCTCCACTTT

abundance: few
v_gene: TRBV6-1
j_gene: TRBJ1-6
d_gene: -
CDR3aa: CASSEASGGPSPLHF
CDR3nt: TGTGCCAGCAGTGAAGCCTCGGGGGGTCCGTCACCCCTCCACTTT